This T cell receptor beta chain was captured in a study of spatial heterogeneity in lung cancer. On the study more broadly: Those follow-up PBMC samples that were available underwent sequencing, at a median interval of approximately two years following resection.

This CDR3 has 16 amino acids. Germline values: CDR1 SGHNT, CDR2 YENEEA. V was shortened by 3 bases and J by 3 bases, with 15 bases between the two germline ends. MiXCR, run by TCRdb on the 5' RACE reads, gives a single entry per CDR3 protein. The sample carries about 120,000 distinct CDR3 sequences, roughly an eighth recorded once. Time point given: blood at routine non-recurrence follow-up after resection. Tumor, nontumor lung or frozen PBMC supplied whole RNA that was sequenced unsorted. The gene calls are TRBV11-3 and TRBJ2-1; no definite D call. Sequenced material: PBMCs, taken at follow-up. The sequence was collected from a male donor with early-stage non-small cell lung cancer. CDR3 region: CASSFISTIHYNEQFF. CDR3 bases: TGTGCCAGCAGCTTTATTTCGACGATACACTACAATGAGCAGTTCTTC. Full variable domain (outside the CDR3, taken from reference TRBV11-3 and TRBJ2-1): EAGVVQSPRYKIIEKKQPVAFWCNPISGHNTLYWYLQNLGQGPELLIRYENEEAVDDSQLPKDRFSAERLKGVDSTLKIQPAELGDSAVYLCASSFISTIHYNEQFFGPGTRLTVL.